The 15 T cell receptor beta chains below all came from one sample that was sequenced in a study of response to subunit inactivated influenza vaccine. TCRdb passed the RT-PCR reads through MiXCR, listing each CDR3 protein once. The data contain roughly 670,000 distinct CDR3 sequences, about 14% of them singletons. The sample consisted of PBMCs from blood, taken less than 15 days before vaccination. The receptors derive from a man aged 50 or older who received an inactivated influenza vaccine.

In this sample, this clonotype turned up many times. This chain connects TRBV5-1 to TRBJ1-1, with a tentative D call TRBD1 (5 bases). V shed 0 bases and J shed 9 bases, with 15 bases lying between them. This CDR3 contains 14 residues. Germline V gene data show CDR1 as SGHRS and CDR2 as YFSETQ. CDR3 DNA: TGCGCCAGCAGCTTGGTGCTTTCTTCAGGGCAAGCTTTCTTT. It specifies CASSLVLSSGQAFF.

V usage is TRBV3-1 and J usage is TRBJ2-7; no definite D call. V lost 0 bases and J lost 3, with 12 bases in between. CDR1 LGHDT and CDR2 YNNKEL come from the germline V gene (reference sequence). The CDR3 is 15 amino acids. The CDR3: CASSQEGRAYYEQYF. DNA for the CDR3: TGTGCCAGCAGCCAAGAAGGACGAGCTTACTACGAGCAGTACTTC.

The J gene is TRBJ1-2, the V gene TRBV29-1; D might be TRBD1 (5 bases). Trimming shortened V by 7 bases and J by 2 bases, and 17 bases separated the two germline ends. CDR1 and CDR2 (germline): SQVTM, ANQGSEA. The length of the CDR3 is 14 residues. The CDR3 sequence is CSASPREQNYGYTF. The CDR3 DNA follows: TGCAGCGCCTCCCCCAGGGAGCAAAACTATGGCTACACCTTC.

The chain is built from TRBV4-3 and TRBJ2-2; 8 bases line up with TRBD2. The V gene end was trimmed by 1 base and the J gene end by 3 bases; junction bases not matched to a gene: 4. CDR3 length: 16 amino acids. In germline, CDR1 is LGHNA, CDR2 YSLEER. In nucleotides, the CDR3 is TGCGCCAGCAGCCAAGCCGTTAGCGGGGACACCGGGGAGCTGTTTTTT. Its translation: CASSQAVSGDTGELFF.

The chain recombines TRBV7-8 with TRBJ2-5, with TRBD2 matching over 12 bases. Germline V lookup: CDR1 SGHVS, CDR2 FQNEAQ. The CDR3 consists of 16 residues. Trimming at V came to 2 bases and at J to 4 bases, leaving 5 bases not matched to a gene. The DNA for the CDR3 is TGTGCCAGCAGCTTAATGACTAGCGGGGGCGCAGAGACCCAGTACTTC. It translates to CASSLMTSGGAETQYF.

This chain uses TRBV18 with TRBJ2-1; TRBD1 might be the D (6 bases). This CDR3 region has 15 residues. Germline CDR1 reads KGHSH; CDR2 reads LQKENI. The V and J ends lost 3 bases and 3 bases respectively, with 12 bases between them. In nucleotides, the CDR3 is TGTGCCAGCTCACCTTCAGGGGCCTACTACAATGAGCAGTTCTTC. Protein product: CASSPSGAYYNEQFF.

A few counts support this clonotype. The V gene is TRBV7-2, the J gene TRBJ2-1, with TRBD2 identical over 11 bases. V shed 5 bases and J 0 bases; nucleotides not matched to a gene: 18. The germline V gene encodes CDR1 SGHTA and CDR2 FQGNSA. This CDR3 spans 21 amino acids. The CDR3 is CASSILLAGGKDLSSYNEQFF. Here the CDR3 DNA reads TGTGCCAGCAGCATATTGCTAGCGGGAGGTAAAGATCTTAGCTCCTACAATGAGCAGTTCTTC.

This clonotype was seen at least ten times. This sequence joins TRBV6-1 and TRBJ2-3, with D maybe TRBD1 (5 bases). The CDR3 is 12 amino acids. The germline V gene encodes CDR1 MNHNS and CDR2 SASEGT. V lost 9 bases, J lost 0 bases, and 7 bases lay in between. The chain's CDR3 is CASQGSTDTQYF. CDR3 DNA sequence: TGTGCCAGTCAGGGTAGCACAGATACGCAGTATTTT.

This clonotype was observed a few times. The chain recombines TRBV10-3 with TRBJ2-6; D is perhaps TRBD1 or TRBD2 (5 bases each). The CDR3 covers 19 residues. Looked up from germline, CDR1 is ENHRY and CDR2 is SYGVKD. The V end lost 4 bases, the J end lost 0 bases, and 19 bases lay between the germline ends. DNA of the CDR3: TGTGCCATCAGTGCCGCCGGGGCGGGCCTTCTCTCTGGGGCCAACGTCCTGACTTTC. Translated, it gives CAISAAGAGLLSGANVLTF.

The chain employs TRBV4-3 and TRBJ1-2; TRBD1 aligns across 10 bases. V dropped 2 bases and J dropped 3; count of bases not matched to a gene: 6. Per germline, CDR1 LGHNA and CDR2 YSLEER. The CDR3 is 16 amino acids. The CDR3 region is CASSQSTGTGDYGYTF. The CDR3, as DNA: TGCGCCAGCAGCCAAAGTACCGGGACAGGGGACTATGGCTACACCTTC.

This clonotype was observed a few times. The J gene is TRBJ2-3, the V gene TRBV10-3; TRBD2 aligns across 8 bases. The V and J ends lost 2 bases and 0 bases, in that order; junction bases with no gene match: 4. The germline gives CDR1 ENHRY, CDR2 SYGVKD. The CDR3 loop spans 16 amino acids. This CDR3 reads CAISESGGTSTDTQYF. The CDR3 coding sequence is TGTGCCATCAGTGAGAGCGGGGGAACTAGCACAGATACGCAGTATTTT.

The V call is TRBV29-1, the J call TRBJ1-5; tentatively, D is TRBD1 (5 bases). The CDR3 covers 13 residues. The ends were cut back, 5 bases at V and 1 base at J, with 9 bases in the middle. In germline, CDR1 is SQVTM, CDR2 ANQGSEA. The CDR3 loop is CSVLWDSNQPQHF. In nucleotides, the CDR3 is TGCAGCGTTCTGTGGGACAGCAATCAGCCCCAGCATTTT.

A few counts support this clonotype. V gene TRBV20-1 combines with J gene TRBJ2-1, with 7 nucleotides matching TRBD1. CDR1 DFQATT and CDR2 SNEGSKA come from the germline V gene (reference sequence). Germline trimming cut 6 bases from V and 3 bases from J; bases unmatched to any gene: 5. This CDR3 has 13 amino acids. CDR3 sequence: CSATGTDYNEQFF. The DNA of the CDR3 is TGCAGTGCGACCGGGACAGACTACAATGAGCAGTTCTTC.

This chain uses TRBV6-5 with TRBJ2-2, with D unclear. Germline values: CDR1 MNHEY, CDR2 SVGAGI. The ends were cut back, 9 bases at V and 3 bases at J, with 5 bases in the middle. There are 11 residues in the CDR3. The CDR3 is CASGHTGELFF. CDR3 in DNA: TGTGCCAGTGGACACACCGGGGAGCTGTTTTTT.

The sample holds a few counts of this clonotype. The rearrangement links TRBV6-5 to TRBJ2-1; 11 bases align to TRBD2. Germline V gives CDR1 MNHEY, CDR2 SVGAGI. J gave up 9 bases and V 2 bases, and 12 bases lay outside the gene matches. The length of the CDR3 is 17 residues. The CDR3 nucleotides read TGTGCCAGCAGTTACCCAGCTGGGCTAGCGGGAGGTGGTGAGCAGTTCTTC. Translated: CASSYPAGLAGGGEQFF.